This entry describes one TCR beta chain. Its antigen is as yet unknown. Germline V gene data show CDR1 as SGHTA and CDR2 as FQGTGA. The CDR3 runs 15 residues. V gave up 2 bases and J gave up 2 bases; unmatched junction bases: 5. These data originate in a study of vaccination and CD4 T cells after COVID-19. An Oncomine TCR Beta short-read assay was used to sequence the DNA from cultured CD4+ T cells. TCRdb independently ran MiXCR on the PCR reads; one entry per CDR3 protein. This table has some 15,000 distinct CDR3 sequences, around 58% appearing once. Specified treatment: roughly ten-day PBMC culture with coronavirus spike peptide pools or control peptides (ViraFEST assay).

Sequenced sample: CD4+ T cells from blood, cultured in vitro. The sequence derives from a human donor who had recovered from COVID-19. This chain uses TRBV7-3 with TRBJ1-2; 7 nucleotides align to TRBD1. DNA for the CDR3: TGTGCCAGCAGCTTACCCAGGACAGGCAACTATGGCTACACCTTC. It translates to CASSLPRTGNYGYTF.